This T cell receptor beta chain was captured in a study of cytomegalovirus exposure and HLA in healthy donors. Study results and limitations: Some TCR beta chains (over 150 of them) were listed as cytomegalovirus-associated.

As regards this clone: The antigen is undetermined.

The CDR3 runs 11 residues. Germline V gene sequence: CDR1 SQVTM, CDR2 ANQGSEA. 60 Vbeta and 13 Jbeta primers were used in PCR. Here immunoSEQ multiplex PCR was the method, and the copy in TCRdb shows in-frame clones only, minus some. The table has 120,000 or so clones, 75% seen once. Source material: PBMCs. The V and J genes are TRBV29-1 and TRBJ2-5; D is ambiguous. The tail of the sequence fits TRBJ2-7 better, so the J call may be wrong. This TCR came from a middle-aged woman in good health and CMV-seropositive. In DNA, the CDR3 is TGCAGTGGGGTTACAGACTACGAGCAGTACTTC. This gives the protein CSGVTDYEQYF.